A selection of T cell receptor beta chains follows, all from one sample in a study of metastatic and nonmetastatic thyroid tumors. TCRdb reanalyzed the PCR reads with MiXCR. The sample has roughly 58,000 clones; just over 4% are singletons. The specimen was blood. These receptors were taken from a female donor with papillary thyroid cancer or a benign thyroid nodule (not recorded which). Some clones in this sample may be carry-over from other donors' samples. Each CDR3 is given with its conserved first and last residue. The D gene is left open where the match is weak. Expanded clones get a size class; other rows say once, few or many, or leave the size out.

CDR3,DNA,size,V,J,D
CASERPGPAEYEQYF,TGTGCCAGCGAAAGACCGGGACCAGCGGAATACGAGCAGTACTTC,-,TRBV2,TRBJ2-7,-
CASTRGGFVGGYTF,TGTGCCAGCACGAGGGGGGGATTCGTGGGTGGCTACACCTTC,many,TRBV11-2,TRBJ1-2,-
CASSRISGSLVEQYF,TGTGCCAGCAGCCGGATTAGCGGGAGCTTAGTCGAGCAGTACTTC,few,TRBV28,TRBJ2-7,TRBD2
CASDLGPLAGGLDTQYF,TGTGCTAGTGATCTCGGCCCACTAGCGGGAGGCTTAGATACGCAGTATTTT,once,TRBV12-5,TRBJ2-3,TRBD2
CASSFSSYNEQFF,TGTGCCAGCAGCTTTTCATCCTACAATGAGCAGTTCTTC,many,TRBV11-3,TRBJ2-1,-
CSVRVNNQPQHF,TGCAGTGTTAGAGTTAACAATCAGCCCCAGCATTTT,few,TRBV20-1,TRBJ1-5,-
CASSLELAASYERYF,TGTGCCAGCAGCTTGGAGCTAGCGGCTTCCTACGAGCGGTACTTC,-,TRBV7-8,TRBJ2-7,TRBD2
CASSLTESSYEQYF,TGTGCCAGCAGCTTAACGGAGAGCTCCTACGAGCAGTACTTC,many,TRBV11-3,TRBJ2-7,-
CASRSGSSYEQNF,TGTGCCAGCAGATCCGGGAGCTCCTACGAACAGAACTTC,-,TRBV28,TRBJ2-7,-
CASSLAREGTNQYF,TGTGCCAGCAGCTTAGCAAGGGAGGGGACGAATCAGTACTTC,few,TRBV11-2,TRBJ2-4,TRBD2
CASSEVGTSYEKYF,TGTGCCAGCAGTGAAGTTGGCACCTCCTACGAGAAGTACTTC,few,TRBV6-1,TRBJ2-7,-
CASRLRTAYTGELFF,TGTGCCAGCAGACTCCGGACAGCCTACACCGGGGAGCTGTTTTTT,many,TRBV6-1,TRBJ2-2,-
CASSQRQGFGYTF,TGTGCCAGCAGCCAACGACAGGGGTTTGGCTACACCTTC,many,TRBV14,TRBJ1-2,TRBD1
CSARGQYPGEQYF,TGCAGTGCTAGAGGTCAATACCCTGGCGAGCAGTACTTC,many,TRBV20-1,TRBJ2-7,-
CASSRTAGVNQPQHF,TGTGCCAGCAGTCGGACAGCTGGAGTCAATCAGCCCCAGCATTTT,many,TRBV6-1,TRBJ1-5,-
CASSLQGTIHTEAFF,TGTGCCAGCAGTCTACAGGGGACTATTCACACTGAAGCTTTCTTT,-,TRBV2,TRBJ1-1,TRBD1
CASSYSKRGITDTHYF,TGTGCCAGCAGTTACTCGAAGCGGGGGATCACAGATACTCATTATTTT,few,TRBV6-5,TRBJ2-3,TRBD2